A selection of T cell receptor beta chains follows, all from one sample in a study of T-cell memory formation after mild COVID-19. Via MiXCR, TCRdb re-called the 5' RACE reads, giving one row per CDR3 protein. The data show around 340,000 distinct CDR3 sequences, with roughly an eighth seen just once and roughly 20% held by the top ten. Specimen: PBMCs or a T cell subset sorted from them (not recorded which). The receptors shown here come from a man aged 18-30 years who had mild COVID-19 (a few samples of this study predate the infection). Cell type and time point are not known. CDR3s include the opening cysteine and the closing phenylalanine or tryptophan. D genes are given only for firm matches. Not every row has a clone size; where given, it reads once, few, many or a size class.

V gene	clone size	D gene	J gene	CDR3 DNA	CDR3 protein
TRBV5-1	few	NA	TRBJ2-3	TGCGCCAGCAGCTTGGATGCTACGACAACGCAGTATTTT	CASSLDATTTQYF
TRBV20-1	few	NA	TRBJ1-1	TGCAGTGCTGCAAGGATCTCTGAAGCTTTCTTT	CSAARISEAFF
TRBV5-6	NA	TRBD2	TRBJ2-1	TGTGCCAGCAGCTTGGTTGGGACTAGGAATGAGCAGTTCTTC	CASSLVGTRNEQFF
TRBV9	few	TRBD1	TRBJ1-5	TGTGCCAGCAGCGTAGGGGACAGGGGTCGAAATCAGCCCCAGCATTTT	CASSVGDRGRNQPQHF
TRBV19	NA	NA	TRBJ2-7	TGTGCCAGTAGTCTCCACGAAGCGGGCACCTACGAGCAGTACTTC	CASSLHEAGTYEQYF
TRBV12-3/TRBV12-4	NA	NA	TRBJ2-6	TGTGCCAGCAGGAACACAGGGGAGGCGACTGGGGCCAACGTCCTGACTTTC	CASRNTGEATGANVLTF
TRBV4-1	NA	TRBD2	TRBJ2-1	TGCGCCAGCAGCCTACGTGAGGGGACTAGCCTTCTTCATGAGCAGTTCTTC	CASSLREGTSLLHEQFF
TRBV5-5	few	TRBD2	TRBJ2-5	TGTGCCAGCAGCTTGAACGTACGGGGGGGCGTCGAGACCCAGTACTTC	CASSLNVRGGVETQYF
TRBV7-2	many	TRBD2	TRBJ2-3	TGTGCCAGCAGCTTAGCGCTAGCGGGGGGGCCAGATACGCAGTATTTT	CASSLALAGGPDTQYF
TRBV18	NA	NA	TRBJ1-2	TGTGCCAGCTCTCCTTCAGGGCCTAACTATGGCTACACCTTC	CASSPSGPNYGYTF
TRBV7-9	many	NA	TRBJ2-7	TGTGCCAGCAGCCCGCCTACCAGCTACGAGCAGTACTTC	CASSPPTSYEQYF
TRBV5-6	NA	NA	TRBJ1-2	TGTGCCAGCAGCTTGGTAACGGGTCTTTTTAACTATGGCTACACCTTC	CASSLVTGLFNYGYTF
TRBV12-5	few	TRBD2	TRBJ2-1	TGTGCTAGTGACACCCCGTTCAACGCGGGGGGGCCAAGTGAGCAGTTCTTC	CASDTPFNAGGPSEQFF
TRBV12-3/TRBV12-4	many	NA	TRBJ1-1	TGTGCCAGCAGTTTTCTACCGGGCACGGGCACTGAAGCTTTCTTT	CASSFLPGTGTEAFF
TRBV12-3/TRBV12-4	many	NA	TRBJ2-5	TGTGCCAGCAGTTCCGTGTACGGACACCAAGAGACCCAGTACTTC	CASSSVYGHQETQYF
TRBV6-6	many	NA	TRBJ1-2	TGTGCCAGCAGTTACTGGGGAGGGCCAAATGGCTACACCTTC	CASSYWGGPNGYTF
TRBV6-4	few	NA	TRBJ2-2	TGTGCCAGCAGTGACTCGAGAATGTCCGGGGAGCTGTTTTTT	CASSDSRMSGELFF
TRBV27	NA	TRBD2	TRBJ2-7	TGTGCCAGCAGGACGGGGGGGACCGAGCAGTACTTC	CASRTGGTEQYF
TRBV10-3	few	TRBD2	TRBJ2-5	TGTGCCATCAGTGTTAGCGGGGGGACCCCCCGGGAGACCCAGTACTTC	CAISVSGGTPRETQYF
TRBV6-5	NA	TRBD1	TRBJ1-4	TGTGCCAGCAGCCAACATCGACAGGGCATGGGTGAAAAACTGTTTTTT	CASSQHRQGMGEKLFF
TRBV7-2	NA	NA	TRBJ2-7	TGTGCCAGCAGCTCTTGGGCAGGGGCAGGGATCTCCTACGAGCAGTACTTC	CASSSWAGAGISYEQYF
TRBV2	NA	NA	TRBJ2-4	TGTGCCAGCAGTGTTACAGGGATTCTAGCCAAAAACATTCAGTACTTC	CASSVTGILAKNIQYF
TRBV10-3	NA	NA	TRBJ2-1	TGTGCCATCAGTGAGTCAGGGGATGAGCAGTTCTTC	CAISESGDEQFF
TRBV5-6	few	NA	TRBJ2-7	TGTGCCAGCAGCCTGGACATAGGTCTAAACTCCTACGAGCAGTACTTC	CASSLDIGLNSYEQYF
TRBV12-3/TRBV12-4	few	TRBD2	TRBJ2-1	TGTGCCACCAGACTAGCGGGGGGGGACAATGAGCAGTTCTTC	CATRLAGGDNEQFF
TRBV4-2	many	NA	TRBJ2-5	TGTGCCAGCAGCCAGGGGGACGCGGAAGAGACCCAGTACTTC	CASSQGDAEETQYF
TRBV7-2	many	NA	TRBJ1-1	TGTGCCAGCAGCTCGATGTCCCAGGGGAACACTGAAGCTTTCTTT	CASSSMSQGNTEAFF
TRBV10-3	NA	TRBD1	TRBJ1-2	TGTGCCATCAGTGATGGGGCAGGGGGATATGGCTACACCTTC	CAISDGAGGYGYTF
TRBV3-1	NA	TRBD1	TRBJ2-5	TGTGCCAGCAGGGACAGGGTGATGAGAGAGACCCAGTACTTC	CASRDRVMRETQYF
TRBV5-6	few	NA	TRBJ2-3	TGTGCCAGCAGCCCGACGACTGGCACAGATACGCAGTATTTT	CASSPTTGTDTQYF
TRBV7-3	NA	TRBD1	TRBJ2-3	TGTGCCAGCAGACCCGGGACAGGGAGCACAGATACGCAGTATTTT	CASRPGTGSTDTQYF
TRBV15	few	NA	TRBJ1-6	TGTGCCACCAGCAGAGTAGGGCCGGATTCACCCCTCCACTTT	CATSRVGPDSPLHF
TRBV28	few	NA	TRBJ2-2	TGTGCCAGCAGTTTACCTACAGGTTACGGGGAGCTGTTTTTT	CASSLPTGYGELFF
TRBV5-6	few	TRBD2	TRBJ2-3	TGTGCCAGCAGCTTGGAACGGCGGGGGGAGACAGATACGCAGTATTTT	CASSLERRGETDTQYF
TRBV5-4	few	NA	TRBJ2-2	TGTGCCAGCAGCTTGGAGACAGTGTATGGCGGGGAGCTGTTTTTT	CASSLETVYGGELFF
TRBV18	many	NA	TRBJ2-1	TGTGCCAGCTCACAAAACACAGGGATCTACAATGAGCAGTTCTTC	CASSQNTGIYNEQFF
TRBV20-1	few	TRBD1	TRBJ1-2	TGCAGTGCTAGGAGGACAGGGCGGGCCTATGGCTACACCTTC	CSARRTGRAYGYTF
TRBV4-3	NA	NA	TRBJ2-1	TGCGCCAGCAGCCAAGATGGGAGGGAGCAGTTCTTC	CASSQDGREQFF
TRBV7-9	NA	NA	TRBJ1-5	TGTGCCAGCAGCTCTCCCTCTAGGGGGCAGCCCCAGCATTTT	CASSSPSRGQPQHF
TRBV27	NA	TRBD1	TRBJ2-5	TGTGCCAGCAGTACCGGGACAGGGTGGGAGACCCAGTACTTC	CASSTGTGWETQYF
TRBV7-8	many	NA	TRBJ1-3	TGTGCCAGCAGCTTAGTGGGAAACACCATATATTTT	CASSLVGNTIYF
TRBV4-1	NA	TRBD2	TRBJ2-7	TGCGCCAGCAGAGGGGCTCTTCTAGCGGGGGCGGGAGCGGAGCAGTACTTC	CASRGALLAGAGAEQYF
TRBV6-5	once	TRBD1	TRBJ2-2	TGTGCCAGCAGTACCAGGGACAGGGGGAACACCGGGGAGCTGTTTTTT	CASSTRDRGNTGELFF
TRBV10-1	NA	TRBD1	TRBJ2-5	TGCGCCAGCAGCCGATCAGGGGAGACAGGGGAAGAGACCCAGTACTTC	CASSRSGETGEETQYF
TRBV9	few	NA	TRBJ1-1	TGTGCCAGCAGCGTTTCGGGTGGGGCGGGCACTGAAGCTTTCTTT	CASSVSGGAGTEAFF
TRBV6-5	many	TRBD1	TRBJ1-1	TGTGCCAGCAGAGAACCGGGACAGGGGAGTGCTGAAGCTTTCTTT	CASREPGQGSAEAFF
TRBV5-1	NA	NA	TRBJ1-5	TGCGCCAGCAGCTTGGCCCCCATAGGCAATCAGCCCCAGCATTTT	CASSLAPIGNQPQHF
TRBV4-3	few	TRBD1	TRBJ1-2	TGCGCCAGCAGCCACGGCAGGGGGGGAATCTATGGCTACACCTTC	CASSHGRGGIYGYTF
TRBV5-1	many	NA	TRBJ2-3	TGCGCCAGCAGCGAGCAGGTTGGAGATACGCAGTATTTT	CASSEQVGDTQYF
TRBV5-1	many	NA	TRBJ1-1	TGCGCCAGCAGCCTGGGACAAGGCGGTGAAGCTTTCTTT	CASSLGQGGEAFF
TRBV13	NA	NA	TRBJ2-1	TGTGCCTGCCTCAGGGGAGGGTACAATGAGCAGTTCTTC	CACLRGGYNEQFF
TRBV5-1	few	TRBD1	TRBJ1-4	TGCGCCAGCAGCCTAACGCCCGGGACAGCGGAAAAACTGTTTTTT	CASSLTPGTAEKLFF
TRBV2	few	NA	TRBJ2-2	TGTGCCAGCACCGACTTAGACACCGGGGAGCTGTTTTTT	CASTDLDTGELFF
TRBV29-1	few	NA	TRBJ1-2	TGCAGCGGGAGAGTCAACTATGGCTACACCTTC	CSGRVNYGYTF
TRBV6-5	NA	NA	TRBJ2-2	TGTGCCAGCAGTTACGATCTAGCCCTCTCCTCCGGGGAGCTGTTTTTT	CASSYDLALSSGELFF
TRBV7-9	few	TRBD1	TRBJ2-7	TGTGCCAGCAGCCAGCCCCTAGGCAGGGGGCTCTACGAGCAGTACTTC	CASSQPLGRGLYEQYF
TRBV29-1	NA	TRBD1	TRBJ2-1	TGCAGCTCTGAGGGGTCAGGGGGAGACAATGAGCAGTTCTTC	CSSEGSGGDNEQFF
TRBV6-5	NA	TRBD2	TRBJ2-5	TGTGCCAGCAGCCAGACCCGGGGGGGCCTTTACCAAGAGACCCAGTACTTC	CASSQTRGGLYQETQYF
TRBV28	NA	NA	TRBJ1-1	TGTGCCAGCAGTGAGACGTTATCGGGGAACACTGAAGCTTTCTTT	CASSETLSGNTEAFF